This T cell receptor (beta chain) was obtained from a study of T-cell memory formation after mild COVID-19. Whole-study results and caveats: Of the contracting clones, CD4+ ones lay mainly in CM and EM, and CD8+ ones in EMRA. A second wave expanding day 15 to 37 was CD4+-biased; contracting clones were balanced. Some SARS-CoV-2-responding clones were already detected in memory before infection.

Constant-segment primers were used for 5'RACE, and the resulting TCR alpha and TCR beta cDNA libraries carried sample barcodes and UMIs. MiXCR was run by TCRdb on the 5' RACE reads, yielding one entry per CDR3 protein. The sample lists around 200,000 distinct CDR3 sequences, around 20% seen once, with roughly 3.9% in the top ten. This clonotype turned up a few times. The antigen is unknown. The CDR3 consists of 13 residues. The V and J ends lost 5 bases and 5 bases respectively, with 9 bases between them. The germline V gene has CDR1 SGHTA and CDR2 FQGNSA. The sequencing input was PBMCs or a T cell subset sorted from them (not recorded which). The chain is built from TRBV7-2 and TRBJ2-2; D remains ambiguous. The TCR was taken from a man aged 18 to 30 who had mild COVID-19 (a few samples of this study predate the infection). Cell type and time point are not known. This chain's CDR3 is CASSTRRTGELFF. The CDR3 DNA sequence: TGTGCCAGCAGCACACGTAGAACCGGGGAGCTGTTTTTT.